This TCR beta chain was obtained from a study of beta chain features in type 1 diabetes. Study results and limitations: Moderate yet significant TCRB CDR3 shortening was seen in Type 1 diabetes patients in all four CD4+ subsets.

Turning to this clone: Its antigen is currently unknown.

This CDR3 comprises 16 residues. Germline CDR1 and CDR2: LNHDA and SQIVND (reference sequence). With V trimmed by 6 bases and J by 7 bases, 14 bases remained unmatched. Expressed TCRB transcripts were sequenced because the entire RNA isolate underwent reverse transcription. Naive, central memory and regulatory T cell samples yielded some 3.9 million reads on average. Produced via immunoSEQ multiplex PCR; TCRdb's table is partial and in-frame only. This sample has about 340,000 clones; roughly 12% occur once, and the top ten carry roughly 0.015%. The J gene is TRBJ2-4, the V gene TRBV19; TRBD2 agrees at 8 bases. This clonotype was sampled from a woman younger than 30 with type 1 diabetes. The source material was naive CD4+ T cells from blood. Here the CDR3 DNA reads TGTGCCAGTAGCCCCACGGGGGGGGGCTGGCGGAACATTCAGTACTTC. This codes for CASSPTGGGWRNIQYF. The complete variable domain, with remaining parts taken from reference TRBV19 and TRBJ2-4, reads DGGITQSPKYLFRKEGQNVTLSCEQNLNHDAMYWYRQDPGQGLRLIYYSQIVNDFQKGDIAEGYSVSREKKESFPLTVTSAQKNPTAFYLCASSPTGGGWRNIQYFGAGTRLSVL.